This T cell receptor (beta chain) was recovered during a study of molecular identifiers for immune sequencing clone quantification listed by TCRdb under 2018. Regarding the research as a whole: For a replicate experiment, RNA from approximately 20,000 or 100,000 naive CD8 T cells was divided into five aliquots, and four of the five aliquots were sequenced. This methods study benchmarked molecular-identifier clustering-based TCR repertoire sequencing (MIDCIRS) and TCR RNA copy counting, using CD8 T cells to do so.

Libraries were made using PCR. For sequencing, a NextSeq 500 was employed. Bulk TCR libraries were generated as previously described, with the TCR primers listed in Table S5 used. Total RNA was purified with the Qiagen AllPrep DNA/RNA kit. Before analysis, reads from multiple sequencing runs of the same library were pooled. The source study handled its data this way. Reads were retained only if their TCR constant sequence matched exactly, and those retained reads were trimmed to 150 nt and grouped according to their 12-nt molecular barcodes. Reads inside each barcode group were sub-clustered using a 15% Levenshtein threshold, and a quality-weighted consensus sequence was constructed for each RNA molecule. Non-functional sequences were excluded, and lower-count sequences lying one edit away from another sequence were also excluded. Barcode sub-clusters with fewer than 20% of the maximum read count were removed, based on fitting two negative binomial distributions. TCRdb applied fastp at Q25 and MiXCR to the public reads, then kept only in-frame beta chains. Rows merge per CDR3 protein into single entries with the most common DNA and genes. Here the V and J calls rest on TCRdb's processing, not on the authors' analysis. The sample table lists hundreds of thousands of distinct CDR3 sequences, roughly 27% of them with a count of one. The top ten hold about 0.81% of the sample.

V is cut by 3 bases and J by 4 bases, and the space between the germline ends is 12 bases. Including the terminal cysteine and phenylalanine, the CDR3 comprises 14 residues. CDR3 DNA is the only sequence kept; it has 42 bases, read in frame from the first base. A few counts support this clonotype. Its antigen target is currently unknown. No much larger clone exists at a distance of one base, and base qualities are not known. The full study reports these points: Modeling estimated approximately 3 recovered TCR RNA copies per cell, compared with about ten by digital PCR, which implies roughly 30% capture efficiency. In CMV-specific effector cells, clones with more than 20 RNA copies accounted for over 99% of molecules, whereas in naive cells such clones accounted for under 1%. When barcode sub-clustering was left out, chimeric consensus sequences inflated TCR diversity, with chimeras reaching as high as 47%. Identical TCR molecules sharing a barcode could cause highly expanded clone sizes to be underestimated. Spiked-in Jurkat TCR RNA (around 9 copies' worth), which is not part of the donor repertoire, was contained in the naive libraries. Spiked-in Jurkat TCR RNA equivalent to a single cell was reported to be detectable even among approximately 1.1 million naive CD8 T cells.

Libraries of naive CD8 T cells were generated from approximately 20,000 to 1,000,000 sorted cells, with 10%, 30% or 50% of the purified RNA used. Naive CD8 T cells, defined as CD8+CD4-CCR7+CD45RA+, were FACS-sorted into RLT Plus buffer on a BD FACSAria II. To test detection sensitivity, Jurkat RNA equal to around 11 TCR copies was added to samples of about 20,000-1,000,000 naive CD8 T cells. Enrichment of CD8 T cells was performed with RosetteSep CD8+ T Cell Enrichment Cocktail and Ficoll-Paque, after which ACK red cell lysis was carried out. This chain joins TRBV12-3 or TRBV12-4 to TRBJ1-1; no D gene can be assigned with confidence. Sequencing was done on a sample of naive CD8+ T cells from blood, with Jurkat cell RNA spiked in. The sample's cell subset or site label, decoded: FACS-sorted CD8+CD4-CCR7+CD45RA+ naive T cells. This TCR was recovered from a human donor in good health. Some libraries in this study had Jurkat cell RNA spiked in. The DNA sequence is as follows: TGTGCCAGCAGTTTGTCTCGGACTGGCACTGAAGCTTTCTTT. It encodes CASSLSRTGTEAFF.